The clone carrying this TCR beta chain was seen once. No antigen is known for it. The J segment lost 2 bases and the V segment lost 1 base, leaving 5 bases of the junction unmatched. CDR3 length: 16 amino acids. Germline CDR1 SEHNR, CDR2 FQNEAQ (reference sequence). Of the isolated RNA, all was reverse transcribed, and so the sequenced material was expressed TCRB transcripts. This table comes from immunoSEQ multiplex PCR, and its TCRdb copy is limited to in-frame clones, with some not included. Among roughly 140,000 clones, around 51% were seen once, and the ten largest hold around 0.43%. These data are taken from a study of beta chain features in type 1 diabetes. General study points: Junctions at VDJ sites from type 1 diabetes patients had fewer insertions and more deletions.

The sequence was collected from a man aged 18 to 35 in good health. This chain links TRBV7-9 with TRBJ2-5, with 9 bases that match TRBD1. Source material: Tregs from blood. The CDR3: CASSLGRGTGQETQYF. CDR3 DNA sequence: TGTGCCAGCAGCTTAGGCCGAGGGACAGGGCAAGAGACCCAGTACTTC.